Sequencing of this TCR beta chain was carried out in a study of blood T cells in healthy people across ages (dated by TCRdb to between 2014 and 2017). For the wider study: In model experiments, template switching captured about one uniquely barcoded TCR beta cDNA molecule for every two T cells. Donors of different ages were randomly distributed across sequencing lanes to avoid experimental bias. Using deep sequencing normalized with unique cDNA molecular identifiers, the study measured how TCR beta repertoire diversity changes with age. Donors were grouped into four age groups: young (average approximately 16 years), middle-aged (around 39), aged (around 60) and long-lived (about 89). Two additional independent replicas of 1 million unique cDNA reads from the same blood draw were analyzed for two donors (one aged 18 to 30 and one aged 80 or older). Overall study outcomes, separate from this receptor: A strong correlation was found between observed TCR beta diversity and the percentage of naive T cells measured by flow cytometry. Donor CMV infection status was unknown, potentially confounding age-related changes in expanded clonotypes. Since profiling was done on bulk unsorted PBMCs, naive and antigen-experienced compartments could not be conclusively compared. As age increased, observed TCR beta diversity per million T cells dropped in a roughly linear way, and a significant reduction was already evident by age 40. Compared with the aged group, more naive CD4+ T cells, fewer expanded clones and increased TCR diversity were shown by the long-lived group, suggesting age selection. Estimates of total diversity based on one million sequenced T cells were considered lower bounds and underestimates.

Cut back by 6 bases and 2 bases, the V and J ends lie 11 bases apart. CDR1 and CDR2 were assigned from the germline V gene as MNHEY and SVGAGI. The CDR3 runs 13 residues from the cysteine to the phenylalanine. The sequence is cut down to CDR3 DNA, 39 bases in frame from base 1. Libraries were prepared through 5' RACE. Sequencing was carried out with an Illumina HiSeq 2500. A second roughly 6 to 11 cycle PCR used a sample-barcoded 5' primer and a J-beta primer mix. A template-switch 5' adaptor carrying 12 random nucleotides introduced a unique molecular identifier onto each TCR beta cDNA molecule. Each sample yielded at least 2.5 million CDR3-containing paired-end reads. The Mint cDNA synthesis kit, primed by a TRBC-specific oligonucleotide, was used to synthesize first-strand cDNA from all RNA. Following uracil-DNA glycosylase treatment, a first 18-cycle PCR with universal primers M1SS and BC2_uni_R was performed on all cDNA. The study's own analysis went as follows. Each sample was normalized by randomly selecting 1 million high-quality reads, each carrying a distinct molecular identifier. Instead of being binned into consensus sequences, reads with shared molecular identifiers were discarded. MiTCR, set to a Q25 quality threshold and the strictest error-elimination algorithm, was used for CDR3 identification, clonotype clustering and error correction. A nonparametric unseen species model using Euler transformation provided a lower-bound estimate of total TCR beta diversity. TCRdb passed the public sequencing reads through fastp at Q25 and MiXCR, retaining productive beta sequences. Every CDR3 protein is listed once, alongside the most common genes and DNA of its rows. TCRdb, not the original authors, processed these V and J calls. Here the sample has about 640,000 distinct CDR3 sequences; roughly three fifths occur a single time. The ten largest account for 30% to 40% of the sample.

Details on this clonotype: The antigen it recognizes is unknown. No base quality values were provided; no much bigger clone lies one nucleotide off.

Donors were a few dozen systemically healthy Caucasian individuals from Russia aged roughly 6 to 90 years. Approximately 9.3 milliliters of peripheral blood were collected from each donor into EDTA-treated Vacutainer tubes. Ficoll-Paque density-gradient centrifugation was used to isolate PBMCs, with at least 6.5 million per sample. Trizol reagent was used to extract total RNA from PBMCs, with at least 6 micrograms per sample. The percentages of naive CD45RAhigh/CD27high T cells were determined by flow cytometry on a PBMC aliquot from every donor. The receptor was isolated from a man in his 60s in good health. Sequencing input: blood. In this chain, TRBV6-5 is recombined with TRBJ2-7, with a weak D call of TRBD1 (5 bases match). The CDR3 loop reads CASRTDSAYEQYF. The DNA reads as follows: TGTGCCAGCAGGACCGACAGTGCCTACGAGCAGTACTTC.